This T cell receptor (beta chain) was recorded in a study of blood T cells in healthy people across ages. Study-wide points: A conclusive naive versus antigen-experienced comparison was prevented by the unsorted PBMCs.

The CDR3 covers 13 residues. V dropped 8 bases and J dropped 5 bases, with 12 bases sitting between them. Germline V gene lookup returns CDR1 MNHNY and CDR2 SVGAGI (reference sequence). Drawing of peripheral blood yielded approximately 10 milliliters from each donor. This clonotype showed up just a few times. What it recognizes is unknown. Combining a sample-barcoded 5' primer with a J-beta primer mix, a second PCR ran for about 7 to 11 cycles. The authors tagged each cDNA molecule using a template-switch adaptor with 12 random nucleotides. MiXCR, applied by TCRdb to the 5' RACE reads, yields one record per CDR3 protein. The profile shows hundreds of thousands of distinct CDR3 sequences, around 46% of them singletons.

The V call is TRBV6-6, the J call TRBJ1-4; the D gene is possibly TRBD1 (5 bases). The sequenced sample consisted of blood. This clonotype was obtained from a woman between 55 and 75 years old in good health. Here the CDR3 reads CASRDLENEKLFF. The CDR3 DNA reads TGTGCCAGCCGGGACTTGGAAAATGAAAAACTGTTTTTT.